This is a list of T cell receptor beta chains from one sample in a study of cytomegalovirus exposure and HLA in healthy donors. The method was immunoSEQ multiplex PCR; TCRdb's version includes in-frame clones alone and lacks a portion of them. The sample lists hundreds of thousands of clones; more than 85% were seen once. Sequencing was done on a sample of PBMCs. Source of these receptors: a woman aged 18-30 years in good health and CMV-seronegative. Each CDR3 is given without its conserved first and last residue.

j_call v_call cdr3_aa
TRBJ2-7 TRBV6-1 ASRVGTSPTYEQY
TRBJ2-1 TRBV5-4 ASSPWTSGSYNEQF
TRBJ2-5 TRBV11-3 ASSLATGVQETQY
TRBJ2-7 TRBV7-9 ASSPRGSYEQY
TRBJ1-6 TRBV19 ASTKGGSPLH
TRBJ1-2 TRBV6-5 ASTQPGQASDGYT
TRBJ2-7 TRBV4-3 ASSQDLGPLTEQY
TRBJ2-3 TRBV5-4 ASSKGTSTDTQY
TRBJ2-2 TRBV5-1 ASLGQGTPGELF
TRBJ2-7 TRBV7-9 ASSFPGQGAYEQY
TRBJ1-2 TRBV5-4 ASSPGTGPSGYT
TRBJ2-7 TRBV10-3 AISESPGELAISEQY
TRBJ1-2 TRBV28 ASQTGYGYT
TRBJ1-5 TRBV7-2 ASSLESTVYGNQPQH
TRBJ1-1 TRBV6-5 ASSYSGQGQDTEAF
TRBJ1-1 TRBV7-8 ASSLASAGTGVMNTEAF
TRBJ2-5 TRBV4-1 ASSQDRGRGETQY
TRBJ2-1 TRBV7-3 ASSLAGGGDEQF
TRBJ2-2 TRBV4-3 ASSQVEGAGELF
TRBJ2-7 TRBV4-2 ASSQDAGGTPYEQY
TRBJ2-2 TRBV5-1 ASSLAAGDTGELF
TRBJ2-3 TRBV9 ASNYFDQQTDTQY
TRBJ2-5 TRBV25-1 ASSESGLAFETQY
TRBJ2-3 TRBV28 ASSGTRGTDTQY
TRBJ2-1 TRBV5-6 ASSLLGQGYVNEQF
TRBJ2-2 TRBV7-9 ASSLLAANTGELF
TRBJ2-5 TRBV27 ASSSLGTSGGQGETQY
TRBJ2-3 TRBV27 ATEGAGTDTQY
TRBJ2-2 TRBV7-2 ASSGGEARLF
TRBJ1-3 TRBV9 ASSATGSSGNTIY
TRBJ1-2 TRBV6-5 ASSYSTPNYGYT
TRBJ2-7 TRBV18 ASSPGLAGGHEQY
TRBJ1-5 TRBV27 ASSLRPYQPQH
TRBJ1-5 TRBV2 ASSPQGPNQPQH
TRBJ2-7 TRBV7-2 ASSLFRDIGLEQY
TRBJ2-6 TRBV27 ASSLSRRVSPGANVLT
TRBJ2-1 TRBV11-3 ASCLERAEGEQF
TRBJ2-3 TRBV2 ASKAGSADTQY
TRBJ2-2 TRBV27 ASSYGGAGELF
TRBJ1-6 TRBV7-2 ASSPIDGSPLH
TRBJ2-7 TRBV2 ASSGKTSGRVYEQY
TRBJ2-3 TRBV19 ASREGGTDTQY
TRBJ2-1 TRBV4-3 ASSQRTVGRGPPDNEQF
TRBJ2-5 TRBV5-1 ASSQTGIKDGTQY
TRBJ1-5 TRBV19 ASRPPGQQPQH
TRBJ2-5 TRBV10-2 ASILAGGGFQY
TRBJ2-7 TRBV5-4 ASSSTGGGTYEQY
TRBJ1-2 TRBV29-1 SVAFRLAGGEGDGYT
TRBJ1-2 TRBV7-9 ASSLGQKFNYGYT
TRBJ1-2 TRBV27 ASRNPDRLYNGGYT
TRBJ2-3 TRBV11-2 ASSSPSDTQY
TRBJ2-5 TRBV7-2 ASSLSGGGVGETQY
TRBJ2-5 TRBV4-3 ASSQDRLAGVGGGQETQY
TRBJ2-7 TRBV2 ASQGDRGSYEQY
TRBJ2-2 TRBV11-3 ASSLVAGDRTGELF